This TCR beta chain stems from a study of T-cell memory formation after mild COVID-19. Study background: Largely donor-specific TCR clusters were found.

TCRdb re-derived calls from the 5' RACE reads in MiXCR, one entry per CDR3 protein. The sample contains fewer than 700,000 distinct CDR3 sequences, roughly 18% of which appear only once. Study conclusions and caveats: CD4/CD8 balance characterized clones contracting day 15 to 85, and CD4+ skew characterized later expanders. Memory cells collected pre-infection included some clones that later responded, suggesting cross-reactive memory joined.

Details on this clonotype: Its antigen is unknown.

Germline loops: CDR1 KGHSH, CDR2 LQKENI. The V and J ends lost 2 bases and 0 bases respectively, with 10 bases between them. This CDR3 contains 16 residues. The receptor was derived from an adult woman who had mild COVID-19 (a few samples of this study predate the infection). Cell type and time point are not known. The sequenced material came from PBMCs or a T cell subset sorted from them (not recorded which). The chain uses TRBV18 and TRBJ2-2, with a weak D call TRBD1 (5 bases). The CDR3 loop is CASSPSSQANTGELFF. The CDR3 DNA sequence: TGTGCCAGCTCACCATCATCACAGGCGAACACCGGGGAGCTGTTTTTT.